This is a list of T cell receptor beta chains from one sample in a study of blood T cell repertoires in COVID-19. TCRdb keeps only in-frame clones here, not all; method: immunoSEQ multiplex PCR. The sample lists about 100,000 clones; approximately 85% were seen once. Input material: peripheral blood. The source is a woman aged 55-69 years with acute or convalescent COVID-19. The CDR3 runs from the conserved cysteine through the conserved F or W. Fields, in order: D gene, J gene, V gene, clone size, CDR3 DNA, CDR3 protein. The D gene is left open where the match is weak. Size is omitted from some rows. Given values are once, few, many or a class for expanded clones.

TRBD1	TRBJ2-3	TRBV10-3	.	TGTGCCATCAGTGGGGGGACAGAAGGCAGGAATACGCAGTATTTT	CAISGGTEGRNTQYF
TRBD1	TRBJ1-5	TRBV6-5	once	TGTGCCAGCAGTACGCGTGACAGGGCCAATCAGCCCCAGCATTTT	CASSTRDRANQPQHF
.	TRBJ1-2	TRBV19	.	TGTGCCAGTAACATCCCGATGGACTATGGCTACACCTTC	CASNIPMDYGYTF
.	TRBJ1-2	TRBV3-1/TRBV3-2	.	TGTGCCAGCAGCCAAGAGGGCAGGGCTGGCTACACCTTC	CASSQEGRAGYTF
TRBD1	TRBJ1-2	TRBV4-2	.	TGTGCCAGCAGCCAAGATGGCAGAGGGGGCCTTGGCTACACCTTC	CASSQDGRGGLGYTF
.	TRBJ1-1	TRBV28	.	TGTGCCAGCAGTTTCAACCCTCATCTTGCAGACACTGAAGCTTTCTTT	CASSFNPHLADTEAFF
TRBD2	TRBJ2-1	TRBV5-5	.	TGTGCCAGCAGCCCCCGACTAGCGGGAGAGGATGAGCAGTTCTTC	CASSPRLAGEDEQFF
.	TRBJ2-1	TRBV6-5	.	TGTGCCAGCAGGGTCAGCGGGTACAATGAGCAGTTCTTC	CASRVSGYNEQFF
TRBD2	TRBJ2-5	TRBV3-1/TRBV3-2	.	TGTGCCAGCAGCCTAGCGGGAGGGGGGGAGACCCAGTACTTC	CASSLAGGGETQYF
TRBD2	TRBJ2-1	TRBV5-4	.	TGTGCCAGCAGCTCCGGACTAGCGGGAAACAATGAGCAGTTCTTC	CASSSGLAGNNEQFF
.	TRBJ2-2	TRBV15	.	TGTGCCACCAGCAGAGATCGAGCCGGGGAGCTGTTTTTT	CATSRDRAGELFF
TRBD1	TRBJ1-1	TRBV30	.	TGTGCCTGTCGGCAGGGGGTTGGGACTGAAGCTTTCTTT	CACRQGVGTEAFF
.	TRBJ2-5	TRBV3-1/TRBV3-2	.	TGTGCCAGCAGCCAAGGGGCCAACCCCGGGACCCAGTACTTC	CASSQGANPGTQYF
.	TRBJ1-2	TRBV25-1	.	TGTGCCAGCAGTCCCAGGGTAAAAGAAGGCTACACCTTC	CASSPRVKEGYTF
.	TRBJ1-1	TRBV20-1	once	TGCAGTGCTGGGGGGTGGACTGAAGCTTTCTTT	CSAGGWTEAFF
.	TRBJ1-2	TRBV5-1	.	TGCGCCAGCAGCTCACAGGGCCCTTCAGGCGGCTACACCTTC	CASSSQGPSGGYTF
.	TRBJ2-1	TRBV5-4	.	TGTGCCATCGGGGATAGCTCCTACAATGAGCAGTTCTTC	CAIGDSSYNEQFF
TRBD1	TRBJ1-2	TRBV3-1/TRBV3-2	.	TGTGCCAGCAGCCGAGGGACAGACTATGGCTACACCTTC	CASSRGTDYGYTF
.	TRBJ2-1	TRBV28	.	TGTGCCAGCAGTTCAACTAGTGGTTTGCGAGGATCCTACAATGAGCAGTTCTTC	CASSSTSGLRGSYNEQFF
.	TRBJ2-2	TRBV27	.	TGTGCCAGCAGTTCGACAGAACCCCCCGGGGAGCTGTTTTTT	CASSSTEPPGELFF
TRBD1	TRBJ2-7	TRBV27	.	TGTGCCAGCAGCTTACCAGGGGGTGAGCAGTACTTC	CASSLPGGEQYF
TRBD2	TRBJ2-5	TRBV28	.	TGTGCCAGCACCGAAAGCGGGAGAACGTCACAAGAGACCCAGTACTTC	CASTESGRTSQETQYF
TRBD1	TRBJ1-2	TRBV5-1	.	TGCGCCAGCACCGGGGGACAGGGCTGGGGCTATGGCTACACCTTC	CASTGGQGWGYGYTF
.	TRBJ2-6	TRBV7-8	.	TGTGCCAGCAGCTTAGCGAGGCAGGGATCCTCTGGGGCCAACGTCCTGACTTTC	CASSLARQGSSGANVLTF
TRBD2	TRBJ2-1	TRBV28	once	TGTGCCAGCAGTTCCAATAGCGGGAGGGCCGGGAATGAGCAGTTCTTC	CASSSNSGRAGNEQFF
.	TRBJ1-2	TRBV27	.	TGTGCCAGCAGGAAGGCGCGCGGGAACGATTATGGCTACACCTTC	CASRKARGNDYGYTF
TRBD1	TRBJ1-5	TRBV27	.	TGTGCCAGCAGCCAAGGGACAGGGAGCAATCAGCCCCAGCATTTT	CASSQGTGSNQPQHF
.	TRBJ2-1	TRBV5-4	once	TGTGCCAGCAGCGTAGGACCTTCGGGGGAGCAGTTCTTC	CASSVGPSGEQFF
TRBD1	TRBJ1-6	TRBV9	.	TGTGCCAGCAGCGCCGGACAGGTCAATAATTCACCCCTCCACTTT	CASSAGQVNNSPLHF
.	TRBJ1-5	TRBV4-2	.	TGTGCCAGCAGCCAAACAGGACGGGATCAGCCCCAGCATTTT	CASSQTGRDQPQHF
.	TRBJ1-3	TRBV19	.	TGTGCCAGTAGTATACGTCAGTTCTCTGGAAACACCATATATTTT	CASSIRQFSGNTIYF
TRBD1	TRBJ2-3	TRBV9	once	TGTGCCAGCAGCGTAGAGGGACAGTTCACAGATACGCAGTATTTT	CASSVEGQFTDTQYF
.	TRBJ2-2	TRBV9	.	TGTGCCAGCGGCCCCCTTGTCACCGGGGAGCTGTTTTTT	CASGPLVTGELFF